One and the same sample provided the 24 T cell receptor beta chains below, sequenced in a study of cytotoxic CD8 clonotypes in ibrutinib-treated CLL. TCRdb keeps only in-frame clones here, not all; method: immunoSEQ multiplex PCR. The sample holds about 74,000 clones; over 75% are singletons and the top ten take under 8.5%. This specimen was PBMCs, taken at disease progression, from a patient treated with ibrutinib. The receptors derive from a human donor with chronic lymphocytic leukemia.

The DNA of the CDR3 is TGTGCCAGCAGTTACCTCCGGATTTACCCCTACGAGCAGTACTTC. It translates to CASSYLRIYPYEQYF. The chain combines TRBV6-5 with TRBJ2-7; D gene ambiguous. Germline V gene sequence: CDR1 MNHEY, CDR2 SVGAGI. Trimming pared 2 bases from V and 2 bases from J, leaving 13 bases between. This CDR3 has 15 residues.

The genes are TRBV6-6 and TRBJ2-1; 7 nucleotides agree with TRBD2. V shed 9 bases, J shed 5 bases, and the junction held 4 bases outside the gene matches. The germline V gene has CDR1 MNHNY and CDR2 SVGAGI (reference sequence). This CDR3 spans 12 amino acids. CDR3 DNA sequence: TGTGCCAGTGGGGGGGGACACAATGAGCAGTTCTTC. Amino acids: CASGGGHNEQFF.

CDR3 residues: CASSYQYSNQPQHF. The CDR3, as DNA: TGTGCCAGCAGTTACCAGTATAGCAATCAGCCCCAGCATTTT. The chain couples TRBV6-7 to TRBJ1-5; D call uncertain. TRBV6-7 is given ORF status, its function remaining uncertain. With 2 bases removed from V and 0 bases from J, the gap between germline ends came to 5 bases. The CDR3 length is 14 residues.

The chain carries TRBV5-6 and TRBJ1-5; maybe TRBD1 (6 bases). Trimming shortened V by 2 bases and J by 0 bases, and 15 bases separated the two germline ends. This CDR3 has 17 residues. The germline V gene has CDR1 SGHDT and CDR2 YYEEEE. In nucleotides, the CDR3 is TGTGCCAGCAGCTTCGGGGGCTCAACCCATAGCAATCAGCCCCAGCATTTT. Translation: CASSFGGSTHSNQPQHF.

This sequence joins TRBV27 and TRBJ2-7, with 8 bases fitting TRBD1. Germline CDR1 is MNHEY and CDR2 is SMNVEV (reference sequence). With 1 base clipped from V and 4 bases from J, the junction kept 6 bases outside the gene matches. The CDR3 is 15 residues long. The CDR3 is CASSLYATGDYEQYF. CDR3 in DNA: TGTGCCAGCAGTTTATACGCGACAGGGGATTACGAGCAGTACTTC.

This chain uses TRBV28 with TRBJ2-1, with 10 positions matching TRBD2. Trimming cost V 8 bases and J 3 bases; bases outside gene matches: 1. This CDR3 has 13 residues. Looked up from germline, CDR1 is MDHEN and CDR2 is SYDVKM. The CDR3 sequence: CASGLADYNEQFF. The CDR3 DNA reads TGTGCCAGCGGACTAGCGGACTACAATGAGCAGTTCTTC.

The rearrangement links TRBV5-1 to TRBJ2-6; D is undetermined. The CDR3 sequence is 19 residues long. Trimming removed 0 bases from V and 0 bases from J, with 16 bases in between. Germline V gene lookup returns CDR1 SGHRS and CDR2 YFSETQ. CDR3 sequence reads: CASSLVLGLPISGANVLTF. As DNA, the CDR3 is TGCGCCAGCAGCTTGGTCCTAGGGCTACCCATCTCTGGGGCCAACGTCCTGACTTTC.

The CDR3 protein is CASSPPAQAEQYF. The DNA of the CDR3 is TGTGCCAGCTCACCCCCGGCGCAGGCGGAGCAGTACTTC. V and J are TRBV18 and TRBJ2-7, with unresolved D. V lost 3 bases and J lost 7, with 13 bases in between. CDR3 length: 13 residues. The germline V gene has CDR1 KGHSH and CDR2 LQKENI.

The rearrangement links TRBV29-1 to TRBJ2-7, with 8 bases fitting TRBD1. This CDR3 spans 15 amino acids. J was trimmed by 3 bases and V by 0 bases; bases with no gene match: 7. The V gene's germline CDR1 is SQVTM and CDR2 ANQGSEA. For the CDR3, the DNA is TGCAGCGTTGAAGAACTGACAGGGGCCCACTACGAGCAGTACTTC. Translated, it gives CSVEELTGAHYEQYF.

CDR3 coding DNA: TGCAGCGTCCAGAGGACTAGCGGATCCTACGAGCAGTACTTC. Protein product: CSVQRTSGSYEQYF. V is TRBV29-1 and J is TRBJ2-7, with 10 bases lining up with TRBD2. Unmatched junction bases numbered 6, after V lost 6 bases and J lost 1 base. This CDR3 has 14 residues. CDR1 is SQVTM, CDR2 ANQGSEA, per germline.

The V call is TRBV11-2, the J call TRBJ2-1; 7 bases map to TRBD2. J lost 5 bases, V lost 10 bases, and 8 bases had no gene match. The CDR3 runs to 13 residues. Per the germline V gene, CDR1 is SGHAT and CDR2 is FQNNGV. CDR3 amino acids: CATAGVGNNEQFF. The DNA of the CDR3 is TGTGCCACCGCGGGGGTTGGTAACAATGAGCAGTTCTTC.

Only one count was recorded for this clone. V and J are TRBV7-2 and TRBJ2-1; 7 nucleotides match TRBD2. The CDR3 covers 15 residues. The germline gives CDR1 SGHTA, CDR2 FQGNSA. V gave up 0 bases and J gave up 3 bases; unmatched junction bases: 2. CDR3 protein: CASSLAAGVYNEQFF. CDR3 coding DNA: TGTGCCAGCAGCTTAGCGGCGGGAGTCTACAATGAGCAGTTCTTC.

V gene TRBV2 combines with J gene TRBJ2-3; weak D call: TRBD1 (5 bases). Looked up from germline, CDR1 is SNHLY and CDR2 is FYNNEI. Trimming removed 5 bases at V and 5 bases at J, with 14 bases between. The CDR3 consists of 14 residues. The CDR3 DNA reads TGTGCCAGCAGTCCCAGGGTTCTTGTAGATACGCAGTATTTT. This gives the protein CASSPRVLVDTQYF.

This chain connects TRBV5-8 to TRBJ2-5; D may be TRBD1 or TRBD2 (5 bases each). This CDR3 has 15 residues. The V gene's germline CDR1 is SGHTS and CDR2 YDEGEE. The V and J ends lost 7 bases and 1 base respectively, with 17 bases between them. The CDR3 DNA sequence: TGTGCCAGCGGGGTTCGGCCGGGACCCCAAGAGACCCAGTACTTC. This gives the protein CASGVRPGPQETQYF.

The CDR3 region is CASSEARRPGGWEKLFF. CDR3 DNA: TGTGCCAGCAGTGAAGCTCGGAGGCCCGGGGGTTGGGAAAAACTGTTTTTT. The chain carries TRBV6-1 and TRBJ1-4; possible D gene TRBD1, 5 bases. Trimming took 0 bases from V and 8 from J, leaving 19 bases between them. This CDR3 region has 17 residues. Per germline, CDR1 MNHNS and CDR2 SASEGT.

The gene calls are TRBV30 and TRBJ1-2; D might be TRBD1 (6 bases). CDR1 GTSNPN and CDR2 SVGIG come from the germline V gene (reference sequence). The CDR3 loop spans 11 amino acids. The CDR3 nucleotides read TGTGCATCAACAGGGATCTATGGCTACACCTTC. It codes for CASTGIYGYTF.

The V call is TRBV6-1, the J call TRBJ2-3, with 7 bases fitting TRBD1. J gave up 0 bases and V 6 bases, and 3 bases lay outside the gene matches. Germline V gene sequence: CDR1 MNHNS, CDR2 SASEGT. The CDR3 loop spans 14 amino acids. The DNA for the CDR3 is TGTGCCAGCAGCGGGACAGCTAGCACAGATACGCAGTATTTT. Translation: CASSGTASTDTQYF.

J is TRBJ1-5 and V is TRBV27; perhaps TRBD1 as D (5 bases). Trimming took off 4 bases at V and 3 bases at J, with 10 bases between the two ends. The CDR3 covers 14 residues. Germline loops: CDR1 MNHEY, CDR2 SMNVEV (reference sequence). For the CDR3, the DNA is TGTGCCAGCAGTTCCCGGGGCAACAATCAGCCCCAGCATTTT. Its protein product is CASSSRGNNQPQHF.

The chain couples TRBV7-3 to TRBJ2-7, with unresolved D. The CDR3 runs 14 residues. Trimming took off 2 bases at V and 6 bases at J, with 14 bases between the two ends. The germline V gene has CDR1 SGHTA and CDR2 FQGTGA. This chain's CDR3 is CASSLGPGSSEQYF. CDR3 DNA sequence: TGTGCCAGCAGCTTAGGCCCGGGTAGCAGCGAGCAGTACTTC.

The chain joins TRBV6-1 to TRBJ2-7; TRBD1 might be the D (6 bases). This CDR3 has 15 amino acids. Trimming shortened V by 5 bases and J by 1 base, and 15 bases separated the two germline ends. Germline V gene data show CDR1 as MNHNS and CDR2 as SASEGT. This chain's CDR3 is CASSSTGRISYEQYF. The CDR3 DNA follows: TGTGCCAGCAGTTCTACAGGGCGCATTTCCTACGAGCAGTACTTC.

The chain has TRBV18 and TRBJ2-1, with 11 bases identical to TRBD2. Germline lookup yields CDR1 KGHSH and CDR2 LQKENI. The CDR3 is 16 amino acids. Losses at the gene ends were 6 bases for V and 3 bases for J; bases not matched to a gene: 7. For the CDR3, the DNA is TGTGCCAGCTCTCCTCCGACTAGCGGGATCTACAATGAGCAGTTCTTC. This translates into CASSPPTSGIYNEQFF.

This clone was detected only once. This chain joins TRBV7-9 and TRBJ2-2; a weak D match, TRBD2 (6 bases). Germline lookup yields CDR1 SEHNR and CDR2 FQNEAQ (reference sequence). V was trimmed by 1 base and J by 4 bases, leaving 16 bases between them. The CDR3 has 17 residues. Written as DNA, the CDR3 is TGTGCCAGCAGCTTAGGTTTAGTGGGACTTTCCACCGGGGAGCTGTTTTTT. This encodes CASSLGLVGLSTGELFF. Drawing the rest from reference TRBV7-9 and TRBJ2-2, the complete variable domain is DTGVSQNPRHKITKRGQNVTFRCDPISEHNRLYWYRQTLGQGPEFLTYFQNEAQLEKSRLLSDRFSAERPKGSFSTLEIQRTEQGDSAMYLCASSLGLVGLSTGELFFGEGSRLTVL.

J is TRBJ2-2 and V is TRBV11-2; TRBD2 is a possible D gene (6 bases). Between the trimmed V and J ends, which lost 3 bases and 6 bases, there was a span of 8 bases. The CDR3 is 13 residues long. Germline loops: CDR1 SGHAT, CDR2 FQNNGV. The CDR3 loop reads CASSLEGPGELFF. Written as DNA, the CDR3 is TGTGCCAGCAGCTTGGAGGGGCCCGGGGAGCTGTTTTTT.

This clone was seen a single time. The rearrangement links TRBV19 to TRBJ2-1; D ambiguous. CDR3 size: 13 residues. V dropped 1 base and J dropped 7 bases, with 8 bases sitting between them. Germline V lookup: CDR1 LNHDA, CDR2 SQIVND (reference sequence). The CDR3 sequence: CASSIGAANEQFF. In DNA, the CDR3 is TGTGCCAGTAGTATAGGGGCGGCTAATGAGCAGTTCTTC.